The 17 T cell receptor beta chains in this list originate from one sample, sequenced in a study of blood T cell repertoires in COVID-19. The assay was immunoSEQ multiplex PCR, and TCRdb's table has in-frame clones only and misses some. In the table there are 75,000 to 100,000 clones, about 83% of which are singletons. The sample comprised peripheral blood. These receptors were taken from a woman older than 75 with acute or convalescent COVID-19.

V usage is TRBV7-8 and J usage is TRBJ1-2; 9 bases are shared with TRBD1. V lost 2 bases, J lost 6 bases, and 4 bases stayed unmatched. The CDR3 runs 14 residues. Germline V CDR1 and CDR2: SGHVS, FQNEAQ. The CDR3 reads CASSLITGGDGYTF. The CDR3 bases are TGTGCCAGCAGCTTAATCACAGGGGGCGATGGCTACACCTTC.

CDR3 region: CASSLYLRGETQYF. The CDR3 DNA follows: TGTGCCAGCAGCTTGTATTTACGGGGAGAGACCCAGTACTTC. The chain carries TRBV5-4 and TRBJ2-5; possible D gene TRBD2, 5 bases. This CDR3 is 14 amino acids long. The germline V gene encodes CDR1 SGHNT and CDR2 YYREEE (reference sequence). V was clipped by 1 base and J by 4 bases, with 11 bases between them. The full variable domain, with the rest looked up from reference TRBV5-4 and TRBJ2-5, is ETGVTQSPTHLIKTRGQQVTLRCSSQSGHNTVSWYQQALGQGPQFIFQYYREEENGRGNFPPRFSGLQFPNYSSELNVNALELDDSALYLCASSLYLRGETQYFGPGTRLLVL.

The rearrangement links TRBV5-1 to TRBJ2-7, with D possibly TRBD1 on 5 matching bases. The germline V gene has CDR1 SGHRS and CDR2 YFSETQ. CDR3 length: 15 residues. V was trimmed by 0 bases and J by 4 bases, leaving 14 bases between them. The CDR3: CASSLDGRVEYEQYF. The CDR3 nucleotides are TGCGCCAGCAGCTTGGACGGCAGGGTCGAGTACGAGCAGTACTTC. Variable domain in full (rest from reference TRBV5-1 and TRBJ2-7): KAGVTQTPRYLIKTRGQQVTLSCSPISGHRSVSWYQQTPGQGLQFLFEYFSETQRNKGNFPGRFSGRQFSNSRSEMNVSTLELGDSALYLCASSLDGRVEYEQYFGPGTRLTVT.

This rearrangement joins TRBV19 to TRBJ2-7; 7 bases match TRBD1. There are 14 residues in the CDR3. Germline V gives CDR1 LNHDA, CDR2 SQIVND (reference sequence). The trim removed 5 bases at V and 5 bases at J, leaving 9 bases unmatched. CDR3 residues: CASSSDRVRNEQYF. The CDR3, as DNA: TGTGCCAGTAGTTCAGACAGGGTGCGGAACGAGCAGTACTTC.

Written as DNA, the CDR3 is TGTGCCAGCAGCTTAGATCTCGGGCAGGGGATGGAGGAGCTGTTTTTT. Translating it yields CASSLDLGQGMEELFF. This chain connects TRBV11-2 to TRBJ2-2, with D perhaps matching TRBD1 (6 bases). The germline V gene has CDR1 SGHAT and CDR2 FQNNGV. The CDR3 extends over 16 amino acids. Trimming shortened V by 0 bases and J by 10 bases, and 18 bases separated the two germline ends.

Concerning this clone: Relative to the germline gene, one junction end is altered; a read error may explain this. The chain links TRBV7-9 to TRBJ2-7; possible D gene TRBD1, 6 bases. CDR3 length: 15 amino acids. Germline CDR1 reads SEHNR; CDR2 reads FQNEAQ (reference sequence). The CDR3 DNA sequence: TGTGCCAGCAACTTAGAATTCCAGGGGCCCCACGAGCAGTACTTC. This encodes CASNLEFQGPHEQYF.

This clone appeared a few times. The genes are TRBV29-1 and TRBJ2-7, with TRBD2 matching 7 bases. J was trimmed by 0 bases and V by 4 bases; bases with no gene match: 3. The CDR3 covers 13 residues. Germline lookup yields CDR1 SQVTM and CDR2 ANQGSEA. The CDR3 reads CSVVSGYSYEQYF. For the CDR3, the DNA is TGCAGCGTTGTTAGCGGGTACTCCTACGAGCAGTACTTC.

CDR3 nucleotide sequence: TGCAGTGCCAGACAGGGGCTAGGGCCTTTCTTT. Its protein is CSARQGLGPFF. The rearrangement links TRBV20-1 to TRBJ1-1; TRBD1 matches 8 bases. Trimming cost V 6 bases and J 12 bases; bases outside gene matches: 9. Germline values: CDR1 DFQATT, CDR2 SNEGSKA (reference sequence). The CDR3 runs to 11 residues.

J is TRBJ2-5 and V is TRBV5-4; 13 nucleotides agree with TRBD2. The germline V gene encodes CDR1 SGHNT and CDR2 YYREEE (reference sequence). The CDR3 spans 16 residues. Losses at the gene ends were 4 bases for V and 1 base for J; bases not matched to a gene: 4. The chain's CDR3 is CASSRRTSGGQETQYF. The CDR3 DNA sequence: TGTGCCAGCAGCCGGCGGACTAGCGGGGGCCAAGAGACCCAGTACTTC.

This chain links TRBV30 with TRBJ1-4; D is undetermined. This CDR3 is built from 14 residues. Between the trimmed V and J ends, which lost 0 bases and 10 bases, there was a span of 15 bases. The germline V gene encodes CDR1 GTSNPN and CDR2 SVGIG (reference sequence). CDR3 coding DNA: TGTGCCTGGAGTGTACGGGGAGCGGCCCGAAAACTGTTTTTT. Translated: CAWSVRGAARKLFF.

This rearrangement joins TRBV7-9 to TRBJ2-1, with TRBD1 matching over 8 bases. Trimming took 5 bases from V and 11 from J; bases not matched to a gene: 5. This CDR3 has 12 amino acids. Germline V lookup: CDR1 SEHNR, CDR2 FQNEAQ (reference sequence). The CDR3 sequence is CASSTQGAKQFF. The CDR3 bases are TGTGCCAGCAGCACCCAGGGGGCGAAGCAGTTCTTC.

The rearrangement links TRBV7-3 to TRBJ2-1; possible D gene TRBD2, 6 bases. The V gene's germline CDR1 is SGHTA and CDR2 FQGTGA. This CDR3 region has 13 residues. Trimming removed 2 bases from V and 8 bases from J, with 10 bases in between. The CDR3 nucleotides read TGTGCCAGCAGCTTATTCGGGAGACATGAGCAGTTCTTC. Protein sequence: CASSLFGRHEQFF.

This chain connects TRBV27 to TRBJ2-2; 9 bases agree with TRBD2. J lost 4 bases, V lost 3 bases, and 9 bases had no gene match. This CDR3 has 17 residues. The V gene's germline CDR1 is MNHEY and CDR2 SMNVEV (reference sequence). CDR3 sequence reads: CASSFSVAGVGTGELFF. The CDR3 nucleotides are TGTGCCAGCAGTTTTTCGGTAGCGGGAGTGGGCACCGGGGAGCTGTTTTTT.

This sequence joins TRBV5-1 and TRBJ1-3; D remains ambiguous. Looked up from germline, CDR1 is SGHRS and CDR2 is YFSETQ. This CDR3 contains 15 residues. The germline V and J ends were trimmed by 4 bases and 0 bases, with 11 bases remaining between them. This CDR3 is CASSADEGSGNTIYF. The CDR3 bases are TGCGCCAGCAGCGCGGATGAAGGCTCTGGAAACACCATATATTTT.

This clone was seen a single time. Written as DNA, the CDR3 is TGTGCCAGCAGTGACTCGCGTGGCGGGGGGCGCACCGGGGAGCTGTTTTTT. Translating gives CASSDSRGGGRTGELFF. This chain joins TRBV6-4 and TRBJ2-2; 8 positions match TRBD2. The germline V gene encodes CDR1 MRHNA and CDR2 SNTAGT. Trimming removed 0 bases from V and 4 bases from J; junction bases left unmatched: 7. The CDR3 runs to 17 residues.

In its sample, this clone was seen a few times. The chain carries TRBV13 and TRBJ2-5; no reliable D call. This CDR3 comprises 15 residues. CDR1 and CDR2 (germline): PRHDT, FYEKMQ (reference sequence). V lost 2 bases, J lost 0 bases, and 10 bases lay in between. CDR3 DNA sequence: TGTGCCAGCAGCTTAATACAGCTAAACCAAGAGACCCAGTACTTC. The encoded protein is CASSLIQLNQETQYF.

V usage is TRBV19 and J usage is TRBJ1-1; 9 positions agree with TRBD1. Germline CDR1 is LNHDA and CDR2 is SQIVND (reference sequence). J gave up 6 bases and V 4 bases, and 6 bases lay outside the gene matches. This CDR3 has 14 residues. The CDR3: CASSTTGGAAEAFF. Written as DNA, the CDR3 is TGTGCCAGTAGTACTACAGGGGGCGCGGCTGAAGCTTTCTTT.